The following is a T cell receptor (beta chain) sequence with its context. Its antigen is unidentified. This record comes from a study of graft-versus-host responses after intestinal transplantation. Study results and caveats: Subjects displaying graft-donor T cell macrochimerism possessed elevated graft-versus-host to host-versus-graft clonal ratios inside allografts.

The table came from immunoSEQ multiplex PCR; TCRdb's copy has only in-frame clones and leaves some out. This table has approximately 79,000 clones, about four fifths appearing once. Germline V gene lookup returns CDR1 WNHNN and CDR2 SYGVQD (reference sequence). The trim removed 0 bases at V and 5 bases at J, leaving 6 bases unmatched. This CDR3 contains 15 residues. The sequence derives from a human donor who received an intestinal transplant. The sequenced sample was unstimulated CD4+ T cells sorted from spleen or lymph node cells, obtained before intestinal transplant. The chain recombines TRBV10-1 with TRBJ2-7; 8 positions match TRBD1. The CDR3 sequence is CASSESQGAVNEQYF. DNA of the CDR3: TGCGCCAGCAGTGAGTCGCAGGGGGCCGTCAACGAGCAGTACTTC.